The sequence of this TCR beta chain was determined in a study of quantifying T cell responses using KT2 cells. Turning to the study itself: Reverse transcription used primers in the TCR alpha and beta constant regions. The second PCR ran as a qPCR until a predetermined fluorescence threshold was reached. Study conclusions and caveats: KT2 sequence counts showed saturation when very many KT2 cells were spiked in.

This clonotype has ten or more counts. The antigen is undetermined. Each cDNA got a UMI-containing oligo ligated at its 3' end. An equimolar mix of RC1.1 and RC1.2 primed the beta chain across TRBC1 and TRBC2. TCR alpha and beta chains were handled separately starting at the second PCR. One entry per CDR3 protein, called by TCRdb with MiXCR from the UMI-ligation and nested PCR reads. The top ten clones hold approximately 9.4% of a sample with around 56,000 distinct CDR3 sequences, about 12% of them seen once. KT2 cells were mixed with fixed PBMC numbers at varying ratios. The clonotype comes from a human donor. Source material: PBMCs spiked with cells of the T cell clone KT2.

The CDR3: CASSQPRQGPWREQYF. The CDR3 DNA follows: TGCGCCAGCAGCCAACCCCGACAGGGTCCATGGCGCGAGCAGTACTTC. The V gene is TRBV4-1, the J gene TRBJ2-7; 7 bases line up with TRBD1. J was trimmed by 6 bases and V by 2 bases; bases with no gene match: 13. This CDR3 is built from 16 residues. Germline loops: CDR1 MGHRA, CDR2 YSYEKL.